These T cell receptor beta chains were read from a single sample in a study of blood T cells in healthy people across ages. TCRdb reprocessed the 5' RACE reads with MiXCR, giving one entry per CDR3 protein. The data show around 1,000,000 distinct CDR3 sequences, almost 25% seen once. The data also belong to a second study, concerning T cells of mothers and their children.

Material: blood. These receptor sequences come from a girl aged 2 to 9 in good health. Each CDR3 is given with its conserved first and last residue. A D gene is named only where the DNA matches it firmly. For some rows the clone size is stated as once, few or many, or as a class when expanded; others skip it.

V gene,J gene,D gene,clone size,CDR3 protein,CDR3 DNA
TRBV6-6,TRBJ1-4,NA,NA,CASSNQGTASFF,TGTGCCAGCAGTAATCAGGGAACGGCCTCGTTTTTT
TRBV29-1,TRBJ2-7,TRBD2,NA,CSVGGLADSYEQYF,TGCAGCGTTGGAGGACTAGCGGATTCCTACGAGCAGTACTTC
TRBV12-3/TRBV12-4,TRBJ1-2,NA,few,CASSRQFRNGYTF,TGTGCCAGCAGTCGCCAGTTTCGAAATGGCTACACCTTC
TRBV4-3,TRBJ1-2,NA,NA,CASSPRVGGGYTF,TGCGCCAGCAGCCCCCGAGTTGGGGGTGGCTACACCTTC
TRBV5-1,TRBJ2-7,TRBD2,few,CASSLVVAGVGPDEQYF,TGCGCCAGCAGCTTGGTAGTAGCGGGAGTTGGCCCCGACGAGCAGTACTTC
TRBV29-1,TRBJ2-1,NA,NA,CSVEDRVDGNEQFF,TGCAGCGTTGAAGACAGGGTCGATGGCAATGAGCAGTTCTTC
TRBV7-2,TRBJ2-7,TRBD2,few,CASTPGLAGVEQYF,TGTGCCAGCACGCCGGGACTAGCGGGGGTAGAGCAGTACTTC
TRBV20-1,TRBJ1-1,NA,NA,CSAMEQGLSAFF,TGCAGTGCTATGGAACAGGGATTATCAGCTTTCTTT
TRBV5-1,TRBJ2-1,TRBD1,few,CASSLQGANEQFF,TGCGCCAGCAGCTTACAGGGGGCGAATGAGCAGTTCTTC
TRBV7-9,TRBJ1-2,TRBD1,NA,CASTPRPTGGADGYTF,TGTGCCAGCACTCCTAGGCCCACAGGGGGCGCCGATGGCTACACCTTC
TRBV6-5,TRBJ1-2,TRBD1,NA,CASSYTQLPGTGGSIYGYTF,TGTGCCAGCAGTTACACACAGTTACCCGGGACAGGGGGTTCCATATATGGCTACACCTTC
TRBV12-3/TRBV12-4,TRBJ2-1,TRBD2,NA,CASSLEMSGGGKQFF,TGTGCCAGCAGTTTAGAAATGTCGGGCGGGGGTAAGCAGTTCTTC